This TCR beta chain originates from a study of blood T cell repertoires in COVID-19. The overall study: Samples representing acute and convalescent COVID-19 were sourced from the United States, Italy and Spain. Sources were T cells, B-cell-depleted T cells, or PBMCs; the material itself was cDNA or gDNA.

The table came from immunoSEQ multiplex PCR; TCRdb's copy has only in-frame clones and leaves some out. Among about 35,000 clones listed, around 88% were seen once. The CDR3 runs 15 residues. V shed 3 bases and J shed 7 bases, with 16 bases lying between them. The germline V gene encodes CDR1 MGHRA and CDR2 YSYEKL. The origin of this receptor is an older woman with active COVID-19. The specimen sequenced was peripheral blood. This rearrangement joins TRBV4-1 to TRBJ2-1, with TRBD1 as a possible D gene (5 bases). The DNA of the CDR3 is TGCGCCAGCAGCCAGACCAGCGATGGGGCAAATGAGCAGTTCTTC. Translating it yields CASSQTSDGANEQFF.